This is a list of T cell receptor beta chains from one sample in a study of blood T cell repertoires in COVID-19. Clones were sequenced by immunoSEQ multiplex PCR, and TCRdb holds only the in-frame ones, with some missing. The repertoire has 250,000 to 350,000 clones, approximately 84% of them found once; the top ten carry roughly 1.5%. Sequencing was carried out using peripheral blood. These receptors were taken from a human donor with COVID-19, enrolled during active disease. The donor label of this sample is uncertain. Each CDR3 is given with its conserved first and last residue. Each record gives: D gene, J gene, clone size, V gene, CDR3 protein, CDR3 DNA. D genes are given only for firm matches. Clone size is given for some rows only: seen once, a few or many times, or a class if the clone is expanded.

TRBD2 TRBJ2-1 . TRBV24-1 CATSDFAGGRQFF TGTGCCACCAGTGATTTTGCGGGAGGCCGGCAGTTCTTC
TRBD2 TRBJ2-5 . TRBV3-1/TRBV3-2 CASSQEGGQETQYF TGTGCCAGCAGCCAAGAGGGGGGGCAAGAGACCCAGTACTTC
. TRBJ2-3 . TRBV27 CASSFRQHTDTQYF TGTGCCAGCAGTTTCAGGCAGCACACAGATACGCAGTATTTT
TRBD1 TRBJ2-7 . TRBV19 CASSISTGTGYYEQYF TGTGCCAGTAGTATTTCAACCGGGACAGGATACTACGAGCAGTACTTC
. TRBJ2-3 . TRBV5-1 CASSWNGTPRPADTQYF TGCGCCAGCAGCTGGAACGGGACACCCAGACCAGCAGATACGCAGTATTTT
. TRBJ2-3 once TRBV10-3 CAISGLASSTTDTQYF TGTGCCATCAGTGGACTGGCTAGCTCAACCACAGATACGCAGTATTTT
. TRBJ1-2 . TRBV14 CASSPRQALQDGYTF TGTGCCAGCAGCCCTAGACAGGCGCTGCAAGATGGCTACACCTTC
TRBD1 TRBJ1-6 . TRBV20-1 CSASLGQGDSPLHF TGCAGTGCTAGTTTGGGGCAGGGGGATTCACCCCTCCACTTT
TRBD1 TRBJ2-3 . TRBV27 CASTLTGVKTDTQYF TGTGCCAGCACCTTGACAGGGGTCAAAACAGATACGCAGTATTTT
. TRBJ1-1 few TRBV9 CASSPHPVSGTEAFF TGTGCCAGCAGCCCCCACCCCGTTTCGGGCACTGAAGCTTTCTTT
. TRBJ1-2 . TRBV2 CASRFEDYGYTF TGTGCCAGTAGATTCGAGGACTATGGCTACACCTTC
. TRBJ1-5 . TRBV2 CASSVSGNQPQHF TGTGCCAGCAGTGTGTCCGGGAATCAGCCCCAGCATTTT
TRBD2 TRBJ2-3 once TRBV5-1 CASSLVVSGSGTDTQYF TGCGCCAGCAGCTTGGTGGTTAGCGGGAGTGGCACAGATACGCAGTATTTT
TRBD1 TRBJ1-5 . TRBV6-1 CASSETRDSSNQPQHF TGTGCCAGCAGCGAAACCCGGGACAGTAGCAATCAGCCCCAGCATTTT
. TRBJ1-5 . TRBV3-1/TRBV3-2 CASSQRGGKRNQPQHF TGTGCCAGCAGCCAAAGGGGGGGGAAACGCAATCAGCCCCAGCATTTT
. TRBJ1-6 . TRBV28 CASSEPPGGSNNSPLHF TGTGCCAGCAGTGAGCCGCCTGGGGGGTCCAATAATTCACCCCTCCACTTT
. TRBJ2-7 . TRBV5-8 CASSPQGAYEQYF TGTGCCAGCAGCCCACAGGGCGCCTACGAGCAGTACTTC
TRBD2 TRBJ2-2 . TRBV5-4 CASSLAAGRGTGELFF TGTGCCAGCAGCCTCGCGGCCGGGAGGGGGACCGGGGAGCTGTTTTTT
. TRBJ2-3 . TRBV27 CASSPLLGAGTQYF TGTGCCAGCAGCCCCCTTCTGGGGGCCGGTACGCAGTATTTT
. TRBJ1-5 few TRBV5-1 CASSPGIGGNQPQHF TGCGCCAGCAGCCCAGGGATTGGGGGCAATCAGCCCCAGCATTTT
. TRBJ1-1 . TRBV12-3/TRBV12-4 CASSLWDTNEAFF TGTGCCAGCAGTTTATGGGACACTAATGAAGCTTTCTTT
TRBD1 TRBJ1-2 . TRBV5-1 CASSLGGQRNYGYTF TGCGCCAGCAGCTTGGGGGGACAGAGAAACTATGGCTACACCTTC
. TRBJ2-2 few TRBV7-2 CASSSRVQTGELFF TGTGCCAGCAGCTCCCGGGTCCAGACCGGGGAGCTGTTTTTT
TRBD2 TRBJ2-7 few TRBV5-4 CASSLRTSGYEQYF TGTGCCAGCAGCTTGAGGACTAGCGGTTACGAGCAGTACTTC
. TRBJ1-2 . TRBV6-5 CASMEFLYGYTF TGTGCCAGCATGGAGTTTTTATATGGCTACACCTTC
. TRBJ1-5 few TRBV28 CASSVLEPQHF TGTGCCAGCAGCGTACTGGAGCCCCAGCATTTT
TRBD1 TRBJ2-3 . TRBV5-1 CASSLEGRGSTDTQYF TGCGCCAGCAGCTTGGAGGGCAGGGGGAGCACAGATACGCAGTATTTT
TRBD1 TRBJ1-4 . TRBV18 CASSPLLRGQGANEKLFF TGTGCCAGCTCTCCTTTATTACGTGGACAGGGGGCGAATGAAAAACTGTTTTTT
. TRBJ2-7 few TRBV28 CASSAITEQYF TGTGCCAGCAGTGCTATCACCGAGCAGTACTTC